This record covers a single T cell receptor beta chain. The CDR3 totals 17 residues. The trim removed 6 bases at V and 5 bases at J, leaving 18 bases unmatched. Germline V gene data show CDR1 as SEHNR and CDR2 as FQNEAQ (reference sequence). This sample is part of a study of cytomegalovirus exposure and HLA in healthy donors. Both 60 Vbeta primers and 13 Jbeta primers went into the PCR. Method: immunoSEQ multiplex PCR; TCRdb's copy keeps in-frame clones and lacks some. The sample includes around 100,000 clones, approximately 7.7% of them seen just once. This TCR was recovered from a man aged 50 to 60 in good health and CMV-seronegative. V and J are TRBV7-9 and TRBJ2-5; 7 bases match TRBD1. Sample: PBMCs. The CDR3 spells CASSLGRRQGMRETQYF. DNA for the CDR3: TGTGCCAGCAGTCTAGGTCGACGACAGGGCATGCGGGAGACCCAGTACTTC.